The 27 T cell receptor beta chains listed next were all sequenced from one sample in a study of cytotoxic CD8 clonotypes in ibrutinib-treated CLL. The repertoire was sequenced with immunoSEQ multiplex PCR; TCRdb's copy has only in-frame clones and lacks some. The sample comprises roughly 250,000 clones, around 70% of which are singletons, and 15% rests with the top ten. The sequenced sample was PBMCs, obtained after 24 months of ibrutinib treatment. All receptors come from a human donor with chronic lymphocytic leukemia.

The rearrangement joins TRBV5-4 to TRBJ2-7, with a possible D match to TRBD2 (5 bases). Trimming left V 1 base short and J 7 bases short, with 15 bases between. The length of the CDR3 is 14 residues. In germline, CDR1 is SGHNT, CDR2 YYREEE (reference sequence). The CDR3 here is CASSLPTSPGEQYF. The CDR3 DNA is TGTGCCAGCAGCTTGCCGACTTCTCCGGGGGAGCAGTACTTC.

CDR3 DNA: TGTGCCAGCAGTTCCTCACAGGGCTTCTATGGCTACACCTTC. Its translation is CASSSSQGFYGYTF. The chain employs TRBV28 and TRBJ1-2; weak D call: TRBD1 (6 bases). The V end was cut by 4 bases, the J end by 4 bases, with 13 bases between. CDR3 length: 14 amino acids. The germline gives CDR1 MDHEN, CDR2 SYDVKM.

V is TRBV6-1 and J is TRBJ1-5; the D is unclear. The CDR3 runs to 15 residues. Germline loops: CDR1 MNHNS, CDR2 SASEGT. With 1 base removed from V and 2 bases from J, the gap between germline ends came to 9 bases. The CDR3 here is CASSEGPSGNQPQHF. CDR3 DNA: TGTGCCAGCAGTGAAGGGCCCTCAGGCAATCAGCCCCAGCATTTT.

The rearrangement joins TRBV10-3 to TRBJ1-2; D remains ambiguous. CDR1 is ENHRY, CDR2 SYGVKD, per germline. Trimming removed 0 bases at V and 3 bases at J, with 8 bases between. This CDR3 is 14 amino acids long. This chain's CDR3 is CAISESGGYYGYTF. The CDR3 DNA is TGTGCCATCAGTGAGTCAGGAGGATACTATGGCTACACCTTC.

This clone was seen a single time. This chain links TRBV23-1 with TRBJ2-3, with 10 bases aligning to TRBD2. TRBV23-1 is reported as an ORF; its role is uncertain. The trim removed 0 bases at V and 1 base at J, leaving 7 bases unmatched. The CDR3 has 18 amino acids. The CDR3 nucleotides read TGCGCCAGCAGTCAATCCTCAGGGACTAGCGCCCGCACAGATACGCAGTATTTT. Amino acids: CASSQSSGTSARTDTQYF.

The chain recombines TRBV19 with TRBJ2-5; D unclear. The CDR3 has 13 amino acids. Between the trimmed V and J ends, which lost 3 bases and 13 bases, there was a span of 18 bases. Germline V lookup: CDR1 LNHDA, CDR2 SQIVND (reference sequence). The CDR3 reads CASSMSSWDPPYF. CDR3 in DNA: TGTGCCAGTAGTATGTCGTCTTGGGATCCGCCGTACTTC.

This chain connects TRBV7-2 to TRBJ2-7; 8 bases are shared with TRBD1. CDR3 length equals 16 residues. V lost 5 bases, J lost 4 bases, and 13 bases stayed unmatched. Germline V lookup: CDR1 SGHTA, CDR2 FQGNSA. The CDR3 bases are TGTGCCAGCAGCGATAGGTCCGGACAGGGCGTATACGAGCAGTACTTC. Translation: CASSDRSGQGVYEQYF.

V usage is TRBV5-1 and J usage is TRBJ1-2, with D unresolved. The V end was cut by 3 bases, the J end by 5 bases, with 5 bases between. The CDR3 is 11 amino acids. From germline, CDR1 is SGHRS and CDR2 YFSETQ. As DNA, the CDR3 is TGCGCCAGCAGCTCTGTATATGGCTACACCTTC. This translates into CASSSVYGYTF.

The chain couples TRBV18 to TRBJ1-4; the D is unclear. CDR1 is KGHSH, CDR2 LQKENI, per germline. The CDR3 is made up of 14 amino acids. Trimming took off 3 bases at V and 5 bases at J, with 10 bases between the two ends. The CDR3 sequence is CASSPENGNEKLFF. CDR3 nucleotides: TGTGCCAGCTCACCCGAAAACGGGAATGAAAAACTGTTTTTT.

This chain joins TRBV7-2 and TRBJ2-3, with 9 bases aligning to TRBD1. Germline CDR1 is SGHTA and CDR2 is FQGNSA. Trimming at V came to 1 base and at J to 1 base, leaving 6 bases not matched to a gene. The CDR3 sequence is 17 residues long. The CDR3 reads CASSLGTRDRGTDTQYF. As DNA, the CDR3 is TGTGCCAGCAGCTTAGGCACTCGGGACAGGGGCACAGATACGCAGTATTTT.

CDR3 loop: CASRLAGGYEQYF. The DNA of the CDR3 is TGTGCCAGCAGACTAGCGGGGGGATACGAGCAGTACTTC. The chain combines TRBV27 with TRBJ2-7; 12 positions agree with TRBD2. Germline V gene data show CDR1 as MNHEY and CDR2 as SMNVEV (reference sequence). The CDR3 runs 13 residues. V lost 6 bases to trimming and J lost 4 bases; unmatched junction nucleotides: 1.

This clone has only a few counts. The chain combines TRBV5-1 with TRBJ2-1, with 8 bases lining up with TRBD2. CDR1 and CDR2 from the germline V gene are SGHRS and YFSETQ. This CDR3 has 16 residues. V trimming: 2 bases; J trimming: 8 bases; junction bases outside the gene matches: 12. The CDR3 spells CASSFGREGRADEQFF. In DNA form, the CDR3 reads TGCGCCAGCAGCTTCGGTCGGGAGGGCAGGGCCGATGAGCAGTTCTTC. The variable domain in full, completed from reference TRBV5-1 and TRBJ2-1, reads KAGVTQTPRYLIKTRGQQVTLSCSPISGHRSVSWYQQTPGQGLQFLFEYFSETQRNKGNFPGRFSGRQFSNSRSEMNVSTLELGDSALYLCASSFGREGRADEQFFGPGTRLTVL.

The chain joins TRBV7-9 to TRBJ1-1; 9 bases line up with TRBD1. Germline V gives CDR1 SEHNR, CDR2 FQNEAQ (reference sequence). CDR3 length: 15 amino acids. With V trimmed by 4 bases and J by 0 bases, 3 bases remained unmatched. The DNA for the CDR3 is TGTGCCAGCAGCTCTCGGACAGGGGTGAACACTGAAGCTTTCTTT. It codes for CASSSRTGVNTEAFF.

The genes are TRBV7-2 and TRBJ2-5; 8 nucleotides line up with TRBD1. Trimming removed 1 base from V and 4 bases from J; junction bases left unmatched: 8. The CDR3 length is 16 residues. CDR1 is SGHTA and CDR2 is FQGNSA in the germline V gene. In DNA, the CDR3 is TGTGCCAGCAGCTTAGTTGGGCAGGGGGCGCGAGAGACCCAGTACTTC. Protein: CASSLVGQGARETQYF.

The CDR3 DNA sequence: TGTGCCAGCAGTTTAGCGACAACCACCACTGGTGGCTACACCTTC. Amino acid sequence: CASSLATTTTGGYTF. The chain has TRBV28 and TRBJ1-2; D is unclear. CDR3 size: 15 residues. Germline CDR1 and CDR2: MDHEN and SYDVKM. V lost 2 bases, J lost 7 bases, and 17 bases lay in between.

This chain joins TRBV19 and TRBJ2-5; D is tentatively TRBD1 or TRBD2 (6 bases each). Trimming shortened V by 7 bases and J by 4 bases, and 19 bases separated the two germline ends. This CDR3 is 15 amino acids long. CDR1 and CDR2 (germline): LNHDA, SQIVND (reference sequence). CDR3 in DNA: TGTGCCAGTACCCCTGGGAGCAAGGGGGGAGAGACCCAGTACTTC. This codes for CASTPGSKGGETQYF. The whole variable domain, filled in from reference TRBV19 and TRBJ2-5, reads DGGITQSPKYLFRKEGQNVTLSCEQNLNHDAMYWYRQDPGQGLRLIYYSQIVNDFQKGDIAEGYSVSREKKESFPLTVTSAQKNPTAFYLCASTPGSKGGETQYFGPGTRLLVL.

V is TRBV5-1 and J is TRBJ2-1; perhaps TRBD1 as D (8 bases). Germline CDR1 reads SGHRS; CDR2 reads YFSETQ. Trimming pared 4 bases from V and 5 bases from J, leaving 16 bases between. CDR3 length equals 15 residues. This CDR3 reads CASSGGQGGDNEQFF. The CDR3 DNA follows: TGCGCCAGCAGCGGCGGACAGGGAGGGGACAATGAGCAGTTCTTC.

CDR3 residues: CASSPFGRADEQFF. The CDR3 DNA is TGTGCCAGCAGTCCTTTCGGCAGGGCCGATGAGCAGTTCTTC. V is TRBV27 and J is TRBJ2-1, with a weak D call TRBD1 (5 bases). V lost 5 bases and J lost 8, with 16 bases in between. Per germline, CDR1 MNHEY and CDR2 SMNVEV (reference sequence). This CDR3 comprises 14 residues.

J is TRBJ1-2 and V is TRBV28, with D unclear. CDR1 MDHEN and CDR2 SYDVKM come from the germline V gene. V was pared by 3 bases and J by 7 bases, with 9 bases between. This CDR3 spans 12 amino acids. CDR3 sequence (DNA): TGTGCCAGCAGTTTTTTTGATTCTGGCTACACCTTC. Protein product: CASSFFDSGYTF.

The gene calls are TRBV7-9 and TRBJ2-7; the D gene could be TRBD1 or TRBD2 (6 bases each). The CDR3 runs 14 residues. Trimming cost V 1 base and J 4 bases, with 11 bases left between them. CDR1 and CDR2 from the germline V gene are SEHNR and FQNEAQ (reference sequence). The CDR3 nucleotides read TGTGCCAGCAGCTTAGAGGGGGGCGGTTACGAGCAGTACTTC. This gives the protein CASSLEGGGYEQYF.

CDR3 nucleotides: TGTGCCAGCCCCGGTTTGGCTAGCGGGTCGAGCTCCTACAATGAGCAGTTCTTC. It specifies CASPGLASGSSSYNEQFF. The chain links TRBV5-4 to TRBJ2-1, with 8 bases identical to TRBD2. The CDR3 has 18 residues. The germline V gene has CDR1 SGHNT and CDR2 YYREEE (reference sequence). The ends lost 7 bases at V and 0 bases at J; junction bases unmatched: 15.

The chain has TRBV5-1 and TRBJ2-6; TRBD1 matches 8 bases. CDR1 SGHRS and CDR2 YFSETQ come from the germline V gene. J was trimmed by 0 bases and V by 4 bases; bases with no gene match: 9. The CDR3 length is 18 residues. The DNA for the CDR3 is TGCGCCAGCAGCACCGACAGGGGAGAAAGCTCTGGGGCCAACGTCCTGACTTTC. This codes for CASSTDRGESSGANVLTF.

V usage is TRBV27 and J usage is TRBJ2-7; 13 positions match TRBD2. Germline CDR1 and CDR2: MNHEY and SMNVEV (reference sequence). This CDR3 spans 18 amino acids. V dropped 6 bases and J dropped 0; count of bases not matched to a gene: 11. The CDR3 here is CASSYHGLAGDGSYEQYF. CDR3 bases: TGTGCCAGCAGCTACCACGGACTAGCGGGAGATGGCTCCTACGAGCAGTACTTC.

This clone appeared a few times. V is TRBV4-3 and J is TRBJ1-5; D unclear. The V end lost 4 bases, the J end lost 1 base, and 5 bases lay between the germline ends. In germline, CDR1 is LGHNA, CDR2 YSLEER. The CDR3 runs to 13 residues. This CDR3 reads CASSLDSNQPQHF. The CDR3 region has the DNA TGCGCCAGCAGCCTCGACAGCAATCAGCCCCAGCATTTT.

The chain employs TRBV4-2 and TRBJ2-7; TRBD2 agrees at 10 bases. Per the germline V gene, CDR1 is LGHNA and CDR2 is YNFKEQ. V dropped 4 bases and J dropped 0; count of bases not matched to a gene: 6. The CDR3 extends over 16 amino acids. The DNA of the CDR3 is TGTGCCAGCAGCCCCGGACTAGCGGAGAGCTCCTACGAGCAGTACTTC. Translation gives CASSPGLAESSYEQYF.

The chain carries TRBV19 and TRBJ2-7; TRBD1 might be the D (5 bases). The germline CDR1 and CDR2 sequences are LNHDA and SQIVND (reference sequence). The V end was cut by 11 bases, the J end by 7 bases, with 12 bases between. The CDR3 runs 10 residues. This CDR3 is CARTKGEQYF. CDR3 coding DNA: TGTGCCCGAACAAAGGGGGAGCAGTACTTC.

The sample holds a few counts of this clone. CDR3 region: CASSGRRVETQYF. For the CDR3, the DNA is TGTGCCAGCAGTGGTCGCAGGGTAGAGACCCAGTACTTC. V is TRBV2 and J is TRBJ2-5, with D perhaps TRBD1 (5 bases). Germline CDR1 is SNHLY and CDR2 is FYNNEI. Trimming took 4 bases from V and 4 from J, leaving 10 bases between them. This CDR3 region has 13 residues. Based on the CDR3 plus reference TRBV2 and TRBJ2-5, the full variable domain is EPEVTQTPSHQVTQMGQEVILRCVPISNHLYFYWYRQILGQKVEFLVSFYNNEISEKSEIFDDQFSVERPDGSNFTLKIRSTKLEDSAMYFCASSGRRVETQYFGPGTRLLVL.